This T cell receptor (beta chain) was captured in a study of somatic mutations in cytotoxic T cells in rheumatoid arthritis. Study at large: There were some V beta antibody-stained T-cell populations flow-sorted at nearly 100% purity, and these included V beta1+ cells sequenced for TCRB.

Of note for this clone: Its antigen is not known.

Whole-study findings and limits: Rheumatoid arthritis patients were compared with age-matched healthy controls, and their CD8+ T-cell clonality did not differ significantly. Age was associated with higher CD8+ clonality in rheumatoid arthritis patients, not in healthy controls.

The CDR3 is 17 amino acids. V lost 5 bases to trimming and J lost 2 bases, with 20 bases between them. Germline CDR1 reads MNHEY; CDR2 reads SMNVEV (reference sequence). Source study methods: Large patient CD8+ clones, those above 1%, rarely matched published virus-specific TCRB sequences. Sequencing used immunoSEQ multiplex PCR; TCRdb keeps in-frame clones, though not all of them. That table is the source of V, J and clone size, and D and trimming were worked out from the DNA. The table lists 20,000 to 25,000 clones, around 80% of them singletons. Sequenced sample: CD8+ T cells sorted from blood. This TCR came from an adult with rheumatoid arthritis. V usage is TRBV27 and J usage is TRBJ2-3; possibly TRBD2 for D (6 bases). CDR3 sequence reads: CASSPNSGLPDTDTQYF. CDR3 nucleotide sequence: TGTGCCAGCAGTCCAAACTCGGGACTCCCAGACACAGATACGCAGTATTTT.